This TCR beta chain was documented in a study of post-analysis software for immune sequencing data. Study findings and constraints: Higher frequency in patients than in controls was seen for roughly five TRBV segments, with TRBV5-6, TRBV5-1 and TRBV20-1 among them.

In the case of this clonotype: What it binds is unknown.

The library was made from cDNA and included unique molecular identifiers. In TCRdb, the PCR reads were re-called with MiXCR into one record per CDR3 protein. The repertoire consists of 450,000 to 700,000 distinct CDR3 sequences, with 44% occurring once and the leading ten covering about 1.8%. This CDR3 comprises 15 residues. CDR1 is KGHDR, CDR2 SFDVKD, per germline. The trim removed 5 bases at V and 8 bases at J, leaving 7 bases unmatched. The sample taken for sequencing was blood. The V call is TRBV24-1, the J call TRBJ2-1, with TRBD2 identical over 11 bases. The receptor was derived from a girl aged 10 to 17 with multiple sclerosis. The CDR3 is CATSGALAGEHEQFF. CDR3 DNA: TGTGCCACCAGTGGGGCACTAGCGGGAGAGCATGAGCAGTTCTTC.